Listed below are T cell receptor beta chains from one sample, sequenced in a study of spatial heterogeneity in lung cancer. TCRdb processed the 5' RACE reads anew with MiXCR; each CDR3 protein has one entry. The sample has about 52,000 distinct CDR3 sequences; roughly 7% are singletons. This sample comprised PBMCs, obtained at follow-up. Source of these receptors: a female donor with early-stage non-small cell lung cancer. CDR3s include the opening cysteine and the closing phenylalanine or tryptophan. Fields, in order: D gene, V gene, clone size, J gene, CDR3 DNA, CDR3 protein. D genes are given only for firm matches. Some rows have no size entry. The others give once, few or many, or a class for an expanded clone.

d_gene: .
v_gene: TRBV7-3
abundance: many
j_gene: TRBJ1-2
CDR3nt: TGTGCCAGCAGTGTGGGTCCGGGAGCCTATGGCTACACCTTC
CDR3aa: CASSVGPGAYGYTF

d_gene: .
v_gene: TRBV6-5
abundance: few
j_gene: TRBJ1-2
CDR3nt: TGTGCCAGCAGTCCCCTTGGGGGGCTTCAAGGCTACACCTTC
CDR3aa: CASSPLGGLQGYTF

d_gene: TRBD1
v_gene: TRBV18
abundance: many
j_gene: TRBJ1-2
CDR3nt: TGTGCCAGCTCAGAGACAGGGGACTATGGCTACACCTTC
CDR3aa: CASSETGDYGYTF

d_gene: TRBD1
v_gene: TRBV12-3/TRBV12-4
abundance: .
j_gene: TRBJ2-2
CDR3nt: TGTGCCAGCAGTTTTGGGACAGTAATAAACACCGGGGAGCTGTTTTTT
CDR3aa: CASSFGTVINTGELFF

d_gene: TRBD1
v_gene: TRBV29-1
abundance: few
j_gene: TRBJ1-2
CDR3nt: TGCAGCGTTTCCACAGGGGTTTACTATGGCTACACCTTC
CDR3aa: CSVSTGVYYGYTF

d_gene: TRBD1
v_gene: TRBV20-1
abundance: many
j_gene: TRBJ1-6
CDR3nt: TGCAGTGCTCAAGGAGGAGGGGGCGGTTCACCCCTCCACTTT
CDR3aa: CSAQGGGGGSPLHF

d_gene: .
v_gene: TRBV5-1
abundance: .
j_gene: TRBJ1-1
CDR3nt: TGCGCCAGCAGCGCAATCGACAGGAACACTGAAGCTTTCTTT
CDR3aa: CASSAIDRNTEAFF

d_gene: .
v_gene: TRBV5-1
abundance: many
j_gene: TRBJ1-2
CDR3nt: TGCGCCAGCAGCTCTAACAGGGCCTATGGCTACACCTTC
CDR3aa: CASSSNRAYGYTF

d_gene: .
v_gene: TRBV12-3/TRBV12-4
abundance: .
j_gene: TRBJ2-2
CDR3nt: TGTGCCAGCAGTTCCGACATGCGTTTCACCGGGGAGCTGTTTTTT
CDR3aa: CASSSDMRFTGELFF

d_gene: TRBD1
v_gene: TRBV20-1
abundance: many
j_gene: TRBJ1-2
CDR3nt: TGCAGTGCTAAGGGGGACAGGGGGCCCTATGGCTACACCTTC
CDR3aa: CSAKGDRGPYGYTF

d_gene: .
v_gene: TRBV6-1
abundance: few
j_gene: TRBJ2-2
CDR3nt: TGTGCCAGCAGTGAAAGTGGACCACACACCGGGGAGCTGTTTTTT
CDR3aa: CASSESGPHTGELFF

d_gene: .
v_gene: TRBV20-1
abundance: many
j_gene: TRBJ2-5
CDR3nt: .
CDR3aa: CSARSSLGTGETQYF

d_gene: .
v_gene: TRBV5-1
abundance: many
j_gene: TRBJ1-6
CDR3nt: TGCGCCAGCAGCTTGTCACTCGGGGTGCGGCCCCTCCACTTT
CDR3aa: CASSLSLGVRPLHF

d_gene: .
v_gene: TRBV5-1
abundance: few
j_gene: TRBJ2-5
CDR3nt: TGCGCCAGCAGCTTGGATGGCGGGGGCCACCAAGAGACCCAGTACTTC
CDR3aa: CASSLDGGGHQETQYF